The entry below gives a single T cell receptor (beta chain) sequence along with its context. Its matching antigen is unknown. The sample belongs to a study of cytomegalovirus exposure and HLA in healthy donors. Whole-study findings and limits: Presence/absence analyses assumed roughly uniform sequencing depth across donors. For most TCR beta V segments, an earlier analysis put the productive rate at about 90% or about 30% of the time.

The PCR used 60 Vbeta and 13 Jbeta primers. As handled by the study authors: Unique TCR beta chains totaled some 80 million in a later count, with approximately 11 million of them shared. The data were produced by immunoSEQ multiplex PCR, yet TCRdb's version contains in-frame clones alone and is incomplete. V, J and clone size derive from that table, while D and trimming were established from the DNA sequence. This repertoire shows about 110,000 clones, around three quarters found once; its top ten account for 2.6%. Sequencing used PBMCs. The clonotype was recovered from a man between 50 and 59 years old in good health and CMV-seropositive.

This chain's CDR3 is CASRPLGDTIYF. CDR3 bases: TGTGCCAGCAGACCCCTCGGAGACACCATATATTTT. The V gene is TRBV28, the J gene TRBJ1-3, with D unclear. Germline-derived CDR1 and CDR2 are MDHEN and SYDVKM. Between the trimmed V and J ends, which lost 6 bases and 8 bases, there was a span of 11 bases. The CDR3 covers 12 residues.